The present T cell receptor (beta chain) was sequenced within a study of OX40 agonist ivuxolimab in advanced cancers. Notes on the research overall: The costimulatory receptor OX40 (CD134) was targeted by ivuxolimab, a fully human IgG2 agonistic monoclonal antibody. Intravenous ivuxolimab was administered to patients every 2 weeks at six dose levels: 0.01, 0.1, 0.3, 1.5, 3 and 10 mg/kg. Of the roughly 51 patients in dose escalation, about 20 had hepatocellular carcinoma, some 15 had melanoma, 9 had renal cell carcinoma and 9 had head and neck cancer. The dose-escalation cohort was roughly 80% male with a mean age of 60 years, ranging from about 20 to 80. Patients were allowed to have had prior anti-PD-1, anti-PD-L1 or anti-CTLA-4 therapy, and less than 45% of the dose-escalation patients had previously received checkpoint inhibitors. Three dose-escalation patients achieved partial responses, one with hepatocellular carcinoma and two with cutaneous melanoma. Peripheral TCRbeta sequencing aimed to test whether ivuxolimab altered TCR sequence diversity and caused clonal T-cell expansion. The paper describes the monotherapy dose-escalation part (N = 52 patients) of the phase I trial of ivuxolimab.

Notes on this clone: Its antigen remains undetermined. Base qualities are not at hand, and no much larger clone is one base apart.

For sequencing of the TCRbeta CDR3 region, genomic DNA was extracted from the sorted cells. The immunoSEQ Assay was used to sequence the TCRbeta CDR3 regions. Entries here come from immuneACCESS through TCRdb and include only in-frame sequences with V and J called. Some clones fail to appear in such tables; in the studies checked, an unresolved V gene covers under half of the shortfall, and the cause of the remainder is unknown. The sample table holds approximately 44,000 clones, of which roughly 88% were seen once. 2.6% of the sample is held by the ten biggest clonotypes. General conclusions and limits of the study: The antigen specificity of the clonally expanded peripheral T cells was not determined. At doses of 0.1 to 3.0 mg/kg, clonal expansion of both CD4+ and CD8+ blood T cells was observed from baseline to week 6. In partial responders in the 0.1-3.0 mg/kg groups, normalized peripheral clonal expansion was found to be among the lowest, especially among CD8+ T cells. Low levels of normalized T-cell clonal expansion were also seen in some patients who did not respond. After ivuxolimab, expanded clones were on average more numerous among CD8+ T cells than among CD4+ T cells.

The trial excluded patients who had a history of autoimmune disease or who were on systemic immunosuppression. Peripheral blood for TCR sequencing was collected from all dose cohorts at baseline, on cycle 4 day 1, and on cycle 7 day 1. The samples were drawn from a first-in-human, open-label, multicenter phase I dose-escalation trial of ivuxolimab. Adults with locally advanced or metastatic head and neck squamous cell, hepatocellular, melanoma or renal cell carcinoma were enrolled in the trial. CD4+ and CD8+ T cells were sorted separately from peripheral blood before TCR sequencing. The clonotype was recovered from an adult with an advanced solid tumor such as melanoma, head and neck, liver or kidney cancer. The sequenced sample was CD4+ or CD8+ T cells sorted from blood, obtained in a trial of the OX40 agonist ivuxolimab.

At the DNA level, the sequence is TGCGCCAGCAGCCCTGGGGGGGCAGGGGCCAACGTCCTGACTTTC. It translates to CASSPGGAGANVLTF. Here the chain combines TRBV10-2 and TRBJ2-6; the D gene is perhaps TRBD2, from 7 matching bases. The CDR3 starts with the cysteine, ends with the phenylalanine, and has 15 residues. The entry retains the CDR3 DNA only, 45 bases that are in frame from base 1. V sheds 6 bases and J sheds 4 bases, leaving 13 bases between their ends. CDR1 and CDR2 are drawn from the germline V gene: WSHSY, SAAADI.